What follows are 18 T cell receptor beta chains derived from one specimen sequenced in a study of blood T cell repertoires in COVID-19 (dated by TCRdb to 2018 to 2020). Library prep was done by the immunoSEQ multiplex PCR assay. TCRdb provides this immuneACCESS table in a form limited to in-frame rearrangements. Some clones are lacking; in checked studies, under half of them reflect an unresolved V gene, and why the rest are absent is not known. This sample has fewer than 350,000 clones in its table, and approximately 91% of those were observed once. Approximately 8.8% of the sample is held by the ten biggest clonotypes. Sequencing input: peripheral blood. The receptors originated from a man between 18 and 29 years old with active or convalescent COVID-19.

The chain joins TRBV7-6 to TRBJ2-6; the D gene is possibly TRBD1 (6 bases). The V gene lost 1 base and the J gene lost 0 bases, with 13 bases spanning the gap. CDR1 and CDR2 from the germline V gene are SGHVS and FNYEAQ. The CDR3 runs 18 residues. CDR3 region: CASSLGTAPGSGANVLTF. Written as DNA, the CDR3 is TGTGCCAGCAGCTTAGGGACAGCGCCGGGCTCTGGGGCCAACGTCCTGACTTTC.

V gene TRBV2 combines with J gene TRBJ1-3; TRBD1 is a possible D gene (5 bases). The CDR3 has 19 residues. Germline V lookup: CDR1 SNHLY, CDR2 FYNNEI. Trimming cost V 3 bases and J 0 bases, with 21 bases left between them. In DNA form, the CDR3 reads TGTGCCAGCAGTGACGGACATGGAATGGTTCTCCTCTCTGGAAACACCATATATTTT. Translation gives CASSDGHGMVLLSGNTIYF.

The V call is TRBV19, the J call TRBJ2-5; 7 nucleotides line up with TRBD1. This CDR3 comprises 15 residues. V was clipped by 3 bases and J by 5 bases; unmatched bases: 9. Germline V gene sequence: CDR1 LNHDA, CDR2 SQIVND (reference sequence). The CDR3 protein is CASSILGLTGETQYF. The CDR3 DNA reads TGTGCCAGTAGTATTCTGGGGTTGACAGGGGAGACCCAGTACTTC.

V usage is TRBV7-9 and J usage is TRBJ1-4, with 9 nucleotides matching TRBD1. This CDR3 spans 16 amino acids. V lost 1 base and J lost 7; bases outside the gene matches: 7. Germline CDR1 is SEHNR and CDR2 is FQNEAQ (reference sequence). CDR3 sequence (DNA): TGTGCCAGCAGCTTAGGGTGGGACAGGGTACCTGAAAAACTGTTTTTT. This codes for CASSLGWDRVPEKLFF.

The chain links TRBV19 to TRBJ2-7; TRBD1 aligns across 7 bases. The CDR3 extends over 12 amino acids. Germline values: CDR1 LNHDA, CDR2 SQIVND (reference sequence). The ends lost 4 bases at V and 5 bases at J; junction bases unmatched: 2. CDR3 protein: CASSRQGNEQYF. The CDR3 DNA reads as TGTGCCAGTAGTAGACAGGGTAACGAGCAGTACTTC.

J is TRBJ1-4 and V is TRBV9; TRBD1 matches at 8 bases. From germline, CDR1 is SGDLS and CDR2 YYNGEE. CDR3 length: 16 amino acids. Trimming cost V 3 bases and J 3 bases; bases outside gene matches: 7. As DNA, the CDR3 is TGTGCCAGCAGCGGAGACAGGGGTATCCCTAATGAAAAACTGTTTTTT. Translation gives CASSGDRGIPNEKLFF.

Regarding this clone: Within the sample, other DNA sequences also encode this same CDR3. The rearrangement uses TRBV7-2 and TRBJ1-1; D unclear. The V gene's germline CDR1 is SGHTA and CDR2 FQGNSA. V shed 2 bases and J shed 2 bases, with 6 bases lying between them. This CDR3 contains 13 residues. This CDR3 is CASSLSGNTEAFF. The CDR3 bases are TGTGCCAGCAGCTTAAGTGGCAACACTGAAGCTTTCTTT.

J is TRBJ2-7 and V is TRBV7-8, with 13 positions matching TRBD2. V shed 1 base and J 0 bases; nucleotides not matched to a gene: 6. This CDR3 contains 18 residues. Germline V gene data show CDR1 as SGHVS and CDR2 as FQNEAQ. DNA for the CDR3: TGTGCCAGCAGCTTAGGGACTAGCGGGAGCATCTTCTCCTACGAGCAGTACTTC. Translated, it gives CASSLGTSGSIFSYEQYF.

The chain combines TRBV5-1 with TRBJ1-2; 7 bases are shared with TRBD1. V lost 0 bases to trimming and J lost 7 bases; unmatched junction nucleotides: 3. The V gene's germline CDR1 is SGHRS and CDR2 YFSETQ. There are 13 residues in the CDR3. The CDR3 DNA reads TGCGCCAGCAGCTTGGACAGGGGAGGTGGCTACACCTTC. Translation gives CASSLDRGGGYTF.

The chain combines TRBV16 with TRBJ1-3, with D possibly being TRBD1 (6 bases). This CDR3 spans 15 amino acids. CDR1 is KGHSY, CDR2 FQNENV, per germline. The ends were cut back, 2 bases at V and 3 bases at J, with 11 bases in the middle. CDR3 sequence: CASSQHGQYGNTIYF. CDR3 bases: TGTGCCAGCAGCCAACACGGACAGTATGGAAACACCATATATTTT.

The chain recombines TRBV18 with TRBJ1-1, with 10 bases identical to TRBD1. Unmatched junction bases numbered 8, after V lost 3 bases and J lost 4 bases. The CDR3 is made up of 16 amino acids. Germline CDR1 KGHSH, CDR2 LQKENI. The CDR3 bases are TGTGCCAGCTCACCCTACGGGACAGGGGATGCCACTGAAGCTTTCTTT. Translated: CASSPYGTGDATEAFF.

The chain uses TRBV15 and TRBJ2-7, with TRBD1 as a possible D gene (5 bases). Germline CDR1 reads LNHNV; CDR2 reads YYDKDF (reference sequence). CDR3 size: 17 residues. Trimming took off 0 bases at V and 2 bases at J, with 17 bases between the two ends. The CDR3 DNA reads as TGTGCCACCAGCAGAGATTCCTGGCAGGGAAATACCTACGAGCAGTACTTC. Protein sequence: CATSRDSWQGNTYEQYF. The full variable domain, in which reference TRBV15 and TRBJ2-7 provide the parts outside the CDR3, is DAMVIQNPRYQVTQFGKPVTLSCSQTLNHNVMYWYQQKSSQAPKLLFHYYDKDFNNEADTPDNFQSRRPNTSFCFLDIRSPGLGDTAMYLCATSRDSWQGNTYEQYFGPGTRLTVT.

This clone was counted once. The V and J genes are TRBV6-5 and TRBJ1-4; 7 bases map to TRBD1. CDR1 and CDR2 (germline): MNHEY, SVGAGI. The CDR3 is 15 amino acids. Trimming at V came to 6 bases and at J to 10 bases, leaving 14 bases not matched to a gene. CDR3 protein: CASSRARGYFGKLFF. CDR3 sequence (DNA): TGTGCCAGCAGCCGCGCCAGGGGGTATTTTGGAAAACTGTTTTTT.

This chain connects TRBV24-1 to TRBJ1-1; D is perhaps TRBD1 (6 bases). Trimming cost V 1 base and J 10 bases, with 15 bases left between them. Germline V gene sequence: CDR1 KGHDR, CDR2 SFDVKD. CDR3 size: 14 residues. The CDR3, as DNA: TGTGCCACCAGTGATTTAGGACAGCGAGAGGGAGCTTTCTTT. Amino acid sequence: CATSDLGQREGAFF.

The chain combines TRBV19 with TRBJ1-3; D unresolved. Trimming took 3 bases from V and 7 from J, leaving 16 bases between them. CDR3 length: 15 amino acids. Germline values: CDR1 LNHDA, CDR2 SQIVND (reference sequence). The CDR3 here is CASSIPATPSNTIYF. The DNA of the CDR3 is TGTGCCAGTAGTATCCCCGCGACACCCTCCAACACCATATATTTT.

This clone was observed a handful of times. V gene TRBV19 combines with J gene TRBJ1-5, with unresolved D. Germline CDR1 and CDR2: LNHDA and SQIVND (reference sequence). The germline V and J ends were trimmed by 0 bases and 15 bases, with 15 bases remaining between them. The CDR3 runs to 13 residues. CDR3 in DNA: TGTGCCAGTAGTATAGATTCTTGGGCAGATTGGCATTTT. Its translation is CASSIDSWADWHF. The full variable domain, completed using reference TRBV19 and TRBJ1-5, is DGGITQSPKYLFRKEGQNVTLSCEQNLNHDAMYWYRQDPGQGLRLIYYSQIVNDFQKGDIAEGYSVSREKKESFPLTVTSAQKNPTAFYLCASSIDSWADWHFGDGTRLSIL.

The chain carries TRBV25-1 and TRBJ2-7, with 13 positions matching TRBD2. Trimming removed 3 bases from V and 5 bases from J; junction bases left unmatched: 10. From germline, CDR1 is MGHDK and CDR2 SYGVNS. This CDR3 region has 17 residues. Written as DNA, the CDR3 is TGTGCCAGCAGTGATGGCCGAGTAGGGACTAGCGGGGACGAGCAGTACTTC. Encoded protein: CASSDGRVGTSGDEQYF.

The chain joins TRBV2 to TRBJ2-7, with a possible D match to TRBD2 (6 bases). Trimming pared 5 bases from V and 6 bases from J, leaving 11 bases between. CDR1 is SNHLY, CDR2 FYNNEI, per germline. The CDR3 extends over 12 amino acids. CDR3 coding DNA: TGTGCCAGCAGTACAAGTAGCGGCGAGCAGTACTTC. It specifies CASSTSSGEQYF.